What follows are 30 T cell receptor beta chains derived from one specimen sequenced in a study of beta chain features in type 1 diabetes. Their antigen targets remain unknown. The study's findings and limits: A moderate, significant TCRB CDR3 shortening appeared in type 1 diabetes across four CD4+ subsets.

Reverse transcription of all isolated RNA meant that expressed TCRB transcripts were sequenced. Sequencing used immunoSEQ multiplex PCR; TCRdb keeps in-frame clones, though not all of them. The repertoire holds a few hundred thousand clones, with roughly 12% as singletons. Sequenced input: naive CD4+ T cells from blood. These receptors were taken from a woman under 30 with type 1 diabetes.

The chain carries TRBV6-5 and TRBJ1-2; maybe TRBD1 (5 bases). Germline CDR1 MNHEY, CDR2 SVGAGI. V gave up 10 bases and J gave up 5 bases, with 20 bases separating them. The length of the CDR3 is 14 residues. The CDR3 sequence is CATRYASGGYGYTF. CDR3 sequence (DNA): TGTGCCACTCGTTATGCCAGTGGGGGGTATGGCTACACCTTC.

The V call is TRBV12-5, the J call TRBJ2-3, with TRBD2 as a possible D gene (6 bases). Trimming shortened V by 3 bases and J by 2 bases, and 12 bases separated the two germline ends. The CDR3 is made up of 15 amino acids. Germline V lookup: CDR1 LGHNT, CDR2 FRNRAP. The CDR3 nucleotides read TGTGCTAGTGGTTTTGGAGGCGGGAACACAGATACGCAGTATTTT. This sequence encodes CASGFGGGNTDTQYF.

The chain uses TRBV28 and TRBJ1-2; tentatively, D is TRBD1 (5 bases). Trimming took 8 bases from V and 1 from J, leaving 8 bases between them. The CDR3 contains 12 residues. Per germline, CDR1 MDHEN and CDR2 SYDVKM. DNA for the CDR3: TGTGCCAGCGCGACAGTTAACTATGGCTACACCTTC. Translating gives CASATVNYGYTF.

This chain uses TRBV2 with TRBJ1-1; D unresolved. The CDR3 covers 11 residues. CDR1 and CDR2 from the germline V gene are SNHLY and FYNNEI. Trimming left V 7 bases short and J 2 bases short, with 5 bases between. CDR3 sequence reads: CASTVNTEAFF. DNA for the CDR3: TGTGCCAGCACTGTTAACACTGAAGCTTTCTTT.

This clone was seen a few times. The chain links TRBV4-3 to TRBJ1-4, with D tentatively TRBD1 (6 bases). V lost 4 bases, J lost 5 bases, and 20 bases lay in between. CDR3 length: 17 amino acids. Germline assignment: CDR1 LGHNA and CDR2 YSLEER. The CDR3 loop reads CASSLFVGGVQNEKLFF. Written as DNA, the CDR3 is TGCGCCAGCAGCCTTTTCGTTGGGGGCGTCCAAAATGAAAAACTGTTTTTT.

The chain is built from TRBV11-2 and TRBJ2-2, with TRBD2 matching 7 bases. CDR1 and CDR2 from the germline V gene are SGHAT and FQNNGV. This CDR3 is built from 16 residues. V lost 6 bases to trimming and J lost 4 bases; unmatched junction nucleotides: 11. The CDR3 DNA reads as TGTGCCAGCAGTCTACTCGCCAGCGGGACCACCGGGGAGCTGTTTTTT. Its protein product is CASSLLASGTTGELFF.

This clone was seen only a few times. The J gene is TRBJ2-1, the V gene TRBV30; D not certain. Trimming cost V 4 bases and J 0 bases, with 10 bases left between them. The CDR3 totals 14 residues. CDR1 is GTSNPN, CDR2 SVGIG, per germline (reference sequence). Here the CDR3 reads CAWNGLSSYNEQFF. The CDR3 bases are TGTGCCTGGAATGGTTTGAGCTCCTACAATGAGCAGTTCTTC.

This chain links TRBV10-3 with TRBJ2-3; weak D call: TRBD1 (6 bases). This CDR3 has 13 amino acids. With 10 bases removed from V and 1 base from J, the gap between germline ends came to 12 bases. Germline-derived CDR1 and CDR2 are ENHRY and SYGVKD. The CDR3 sequence is CASDRSGTDTQYF. The CDR3 DNA follows: TGTGCCAGCGACAGGTCCGGCACAGATACGCAGTATTTT.

This chain links TRBV29-1 with TRBJ1-1; D unclear. The CDR3 runs 14 residues. Looked up from germline, CDR1 is SQVTM and CDR2 is ANQGSEA. The germline V and J ends were trimmed by 3 bases and 0 bases, with 11 bases remaining between them. The CDR3 reads CSVEVLGMNTEAFF. The CDR3 DNA reads as TGCAGCGTTGAGGTACTCGGGATGAACACTGAAGCTTTCTTT.

The gene calls are TRBV19 and TRBJ2-2, with 10 nucleotides matching TRBD2. The germline V gene has CDR1 LNHDA and CDR2 SQIVND (reference sequence). This CDR3 spans 14 amino acids. Trimming at V came to 6 bases and at J to 11 bases, leaving 9 bases not matched to a gene. The chain's CDR3 is CASSRTRLAGELFF. The CDR3 DNA is TGTGCCAGTAGCCGAACCCGACTAGCGGGCGAGCTGTTTTTT. Full variable domain (rest looked up from reference TRBV19 and TRBJ2-2): DGGITQSPKYLFRKEGQNVTLSCEQNLNHDAMYWYRQDPGQGLRLIYYSQIVNDFQKGDIAEGYSVSREKKESFPLTVTSAQKNPTAFYLCASSRTRLAGELFFGEGSRLTVL.

The table lists this clone with a few counts. The gene calls are TRBV7-9 and TRBJ2-1; 9 bases are shared with TRBD2. The germline V gene encodes CDR1 SEHNR and CDR2 FQNEAQ (reference sequence). The CDR3 spans 14 residues. V lost 5 bases, J lost 5 bases, and 4 bases stayed unmatched. The CDR3 is CASSVGLANNEQFF. DNA of the CDR3: TGTGCCAGCAGCGTTGGACTAGCGAACAATGAGCAGTTCTTC.

The V gene is TRBV4-2, the J gene TRBJ2-2; 8 bases are a match to TRBD2. The CDR3 contains 14 residues. Per germline, CDR1 LGHNA and CDR2 YNFKEQ. The V and J ends lost 11 bases and 6 bases, in that order; junction bases with no gene match: 11. The CDR3 is CASGQAGDPGELFF. DNA for the CDR3: TGTGCCTCCGGCCAAGCGGGAGACCCCGGGGAGCTGTTTTTT.

The V call is TRBV13, the J call TRBJ1-6; TRBD1 aligns across 8 bases. The ends lost 5 bases at V and 7 bases at J; junction bases unmatched: 7. Germline V gene sequence: CDR1 PRHDT, CDR2 FYEKMQ (reference sequence). The CDR3 has 15 residues. The CDR3 DNA reads as TGTGCCAGCAGCACGCGGACAGGGCGCAATTCACCCCTCCACTTT. This sequence encodes CASSTRTGRNSPLHF.

This clone occurred a few times. In nucleotides, the CDR3 is TGTGCCAGCTCACCCCGGAGCGAGTCCTACGAGCAGTACTTC. It encodes CASSPRSESYEQYF. The rearrangement links TRBV18 to TRBJ2-7; no firm D call. CDR3 size: 14 residues. In germline, CDR1 is KGHSH, CDR2 LQKENI. Trimming removed 3 bases at V and 1 base at J, with 10 bases between.

A few counts support this clone. V is TRBV9 and J is TRBJ1-1; no reliable D call. The ends were cut back, 2 bases at V and 5 bases at J, with 10 bases in the middle. This CDR3 has 13 amino acids. Germline CDR1 SGDLS, CDR2 YYNGEE. CDR3 DNA sequence: TGTGCCAGCAGCGTGGGGAGTGGAACTGAAGCTTTCTTT. It encodes CASSVGSGTEAFF.

This clone was detected a few times. The rearrangement links TRBV4-2 to TRBJ2-5, with D possibly being TRBD1 (5 bases). CDR3 length equals 13 residues. The V end lost 0 bases, the J end lost 3 bases, and 5 bases lay between the germline ends. Germline V gene sequence: CDR1 LGHNA, CDR2 YNFKEQ. The CDR3: CASSQDREETQYF. CDR3 nucleotide sequence: TGTGCCAGCAGCCAAGACAGGGAAGAGACCCAGTACTTC.

This clone was detected a few times. The chain is built from TRBV5-4 and TRBJ2-2; possibly TRBD2 for D (6 bases). The V end was cut by 4 bases, the J end by 0 bases, with 10 bases between. The CDR3 length is 15 residues. Germline assignment: CDR1 SGHNT and CDR2 YYREEE (reference sequence). The CDR3: CASSPGGTNTGELFF. The CDR3, as DNA: TGTGCCAGCAGCCCCGGGGGTACGAACACCGGGGAGCTGTTTTTT.

This clone was detected a few times. The chain recombines TRBV4-2 with TRBJ2-2; unclear D gene. V was cut by 6 bases and J by 0 bases, with 11 bases left in between. The germline CDR1 and CDR2 sequences are LGHNA and YNFKEQ. The CDR3 contains 15 residues. DNA for the CDR3: TGTGCCAGCAGGCATGGCACCTCGAACACCGGGGAGCTGTTTTTT. As protein: CASRHGTSNTGELFF.

Comments on this clone: The junction differs from germline at one of its ends, possibly a read error. The chain couples TRBV7-9 to TRBJ2-7, with TRBD2 as a possible D gene (6 bases). The germline V gene has CDR1 SEHNR and CDR2 FQNEAQ (reference sequence). The CDR3 consists of 15 residues. CDR3 sequence reads: CASNLFGTEDYEQYF. CDR3 in DNA: TGTGCCAGCAACTTATTCGGGACTGAAGACTACGAGCAGTACTTC. Full variable domain (outside the CDR3, taken from reference TRBV7-9 and TRBJ2-7): DTGVSQNPRHKITKRGQNVTFRCDPISEHNRLYWYRQTLGQGPEFLTYFQNEAQLEKSRLLSDRFSAERPKGSFSTLEIQRTEQGDSAMYLCASNLFGTEDYEQYFGPGTRLTVT.

This sequence joins TRBV10-1 and TRBJ2-3; 7 bases match TRBD1. V lost 6 bases to trimming and J lost 2 bases; unmatched junction nucleotides: 8. The CDR3 sequence is 15 residues long. Germline V lookup: CDR1 WNHNN, CDR2 SYGVQD (reference sequence). CDR3 region: CASRNGQAITDTQYF. The CDR3 DNA follows: TGCGCCAGCAGAAACGGACAGGCCATCACAGATACGCAGTATTTT.

This chain uses TRBV6-6 with TRBJ1-2, with 8 bases lining up with TRBD1. CDR1 is MNHNY and CDR2 is SVGAGI in the germline V gene (reference sequence). V was clipped by 6 bases and J by 8 bases; unmatched bases: 8. This CDR3 contains 13 residues. The CDR3 reads CASRRQGTNGYTF. The CDR3 DNA follows: TGTGCCAGCAGACGACAGGGGACGAACGGCTACACCTTC.

This clone was seen only a few times. The gene calls are TRBV7-9 and TRBJ2-3; D is possibly TRBD2 (5 bases). The ends were cut back, 0 bases at V and 2 bases at J, with 6 bases in the middle. CDR1 SEHNR and CDR2 FQNEAQ come from the germline V gene (reference sequence). The CDR3 is 14 residues long. CDR3 region: CASSLAGDTDTQYF. The CDR3 nucleotides are TGTGCCAGCAGCTTAGCGGGAGACACAGATACGCAGTATTTT.

The V gene is TRBV27, the J gene TRBJ2-1; tentative D call: TRBD1 (5 bases). V was pared by 0 bases and J by 6 bases, with 12 bases between. Germline values: CDR1 MNHEY, CDR2 SMNVEV (reference sequence). CDR3 length equals 15 residues. The CDR3 sequence: CASSLSTVGRNEQFF. CDR3 sequence (DNA): TGTGCCAGCAGTTTATCCACAGTGGGGCGCAATGAGCAGTTCTTC.

This clone was counted only a few times. The rearrangement links TRBV19 to TRBJ1-2; 7 positions agree with TRBD1. CDR3 length: 13 residues. V trimming: 6 bases; J trimming: 3 bases; junction bases outside the gene matches: 4. Per germline, CDR1 LNHDA and CDR2 SQIVND (reference sequence). This CDR3 is CASRSGQDYGYTF. Written as DNA, the CDR3 is TGTGCCAGTAGATCAGGACAGGACTATGGCTACACCTTC. Together with reference TRBV19 and TRBJ1-2, the CDR3 gives the full variable domain: DGGITQSPKYLFRKEGQNVTLSCEQNLNHDAMYWYRQDPGQGLRLIYYSQIVNDFQKGDIAEGYSVSREKKESFPLTVTSAQKNPTAFYLCASRSGQDYGYTFGSGTRLTVV.

This sequence joins TRBV7-2 and TRBJ2-7, with TRBD2 matching 7 bases. V gave up 6 bases and J gave up 0 bases; unmatched junction bases: 11. In germline, CDR1 is SGHTA, CDR2 FQGNSA. The CDR3 runs 16 residues. The chain's CDR3 is CASRPTLARSSYEQYF. The CDR3 DNA sequence: TGTGCCAGCAGGCCAACACTAGCGCGAAGCTCCTACGAGCAGTACTTC.

This chain uses TRBV11-2 with TRBJ2-6, with D perhaps matching TRBD2 (7 bases). Germline V gene data show CDR1 as SGHAT and CDR2 as FQNNGV. The CDR3 covers 18 residues. With 1 base removed from V and 0 bases from J, the gap between germline ends came to 13 bases. CDR3 bases: TGTGCCAGCAGCTTAGTTGGGAGGGGGTCCTCTGGGGCCAACGTCCTGACTTTC. It is translated as CASSLVGRGSSGANVLTF.

This clone showed up just a few times. The chain combines TRBV9 with TRBJ2-1; 9 nucleotides line up with TRBD2. Germline V gene lookup returns CDR1 SGDLS and CDR2 YYNGEE. This CDR3 has 15 amino acids. Trimming took 4 bases from V and 3 from J; bases not matched to a gene: 5. The CDR3 region is CASSPGTSLYNEQFF. The CDR3 coding sequence is TGTGCCAGCAGCCCCGGGACTAGCCTCTACAATGAGCAGTTCTTC.

The V gene is TRBV9, the J gene TRBJ1-5; a weak D match, TRBD1 (6 bases). The CDR3 extends over 14 amino acids. The germline V gene has CDR1 SGDLS and CDR2 YYNGEE. Trimming pared 4 bases from V and 0 bases from J, leaving 8 bases between. CDR3 coding DNA: TGTGCCAGCAGCCTGGGACATAGCAATCAGCCCCAGCATTTT. This translates into CASSLGHSNQPQHF.

V is TRBV5-1 and J is TRBJ2-1, with 9 bases matching TRBD2. Germline V gene data show CDR1 as SGHRS and CDR2 as YFSETQ. This CDR3 is 17 amino acids long. J gave up 4 bases and V 0 bases, and 8 bases lay outside the gene matches. The CDR3 DNA reads TGCGCCAGCAGCTTGGACGGACTAGCGCAATATTACAATGAGCAGTTCTTC. Protein: CASSLDGLAQYYNEQFF.

This clone showed up just a few times. This chain links TRBV9 with TRBJ2-7; 10 bases line up with TRBD1. This CDR3 region has 14 residues. V lost 2 bases, J lost 5 bases, and 4 bases stayed unmatched. Germline lookup yields CDR1 SGDLS and CDR2 YYNGEE. CDR3 sequence (DNA): TGTGCCAGCAGCGTCTCGGGACAGGGGAACGAGCAGTACTTC. Translation: CASSVSGQGNEQYF.